This is a list of T cell receptor beta chains from one sample in a study of blood T cell repertoires in COVID-19. Assay: immunoSEQ multiplex PCR; the TCRdb copy retains only in-frame clones and omits some. The sample gives approximately 76,000 clones, roughly nine tenths of which show up once; approximately 17% is in the top ten. Material for sequencing was peripheral blood. These receptor sequences come from an elderly man in a cohort sampled during active COVID-19. Each CDR3 is given with its conserved first and last residue. D genes are given only for firm matches. For some rows the clone size is stated as once, few or many, or as a class when expanded; others skip it.

v_call	j_call	d_call	clone_size	cdr3_nt	cdr3_aa
TRBV7-8	TRBJ1-5	-	-	TGTGCCAGCAGCACGGAAGCAGGTGTAAATCAGCCCCAGCATTTT	CASSTEAGVNQPQHF
TRBV19	TRBJ2-5	TRBD1	-	TGTGCCAGTAGTATGGCCTACAGGGGGCCGATACAAGAGACCCAGTACTTC	CASSMAYRGPIQETQYF
TRBV5-1	TRBJ1-2	-	-	TGCGCCAGCAACTTGGGCTACGCTAACTATGGCTACACCTTC	CASNLGYANYGYTF
TRBV15	TRBJ2-5	-	-	TGTGCCACCAGCAGAGTTACCATGAGGGGGGAGACCCAGTACTTC	CATSRVTMRGETQYF
TRBV19	TRBJ2-7	TRBD1	-	TGTGCCAGTAGTATAACAGGGGGCCACGAGCAGTACTTC	CASSITGGHEQYF
TRBV19	TRBJ2-7	-	-	TGTGCCAGTAGTATAGGGACAGCCATCTCCTACGAGCAGTACTTC	CASSIGTAISYEQYF
TRBV6-5	TRBJ2-4	TRBD1	-	TGTGCCAGCAGACTCGACAGGGTGAAAAACATTCAGTACTTC	CASRLDRVKNIQYF
TRBV3-1/TRBV3-2	TRBJ2-3	-	-	TGTGCCAGCAGCCAAGATGGGACTGGCCGGGATACGCAGTATTTT	CASSQDGTGRDTQYF
TRBV18	TRBJ1-1	-	-	TGTGCCAGCTCACCAATCCAGGGGCTGGTGGGCACTGAAGCTTTCTTT	CASSPIQGLVGTEAFF
TRBV25-1	TRBJ2-2	TRBD2	-	TGTGCCAGCAGTGAATACGTAGCGGGAGGCACCGGGGAGCTGTTTTTT	CASSEYVAGGTGELFF
TRBV12-5	TRBJ1-1	-	-	TGTGCTAGTGGTTCGGAAGGACAGTTTGAAGCTTTCTTT	CASGSEGQFEAFF
TRBV29-1	TRBJ1-2	TRBD1	few	TGCAGCGTTGCGACAGGGTGGGGAAACGGCTACACCTTC	CSVATGWGNGYTF
TRBV18	TRBJ1-4	TRBD1	-	TGTGCCAGCTCACCACCGGGACAGGGGCTTAATGAAAAACTGTTTTTT	CASSPPGQGLNEKLFF
TRBV7-2	TRBJ2-5	-	-	TGTGCCAGCAGCTTAGTAACAGGAGAGACCCAGTACTTC	CASSLVTGETQYF
TRBV7-8	TRBJ2-3	TRBD1	few	TGTGCCAGCAGCTCCCGGGACAGGGGGCGGTCAGATACGCAGTATTTT	CASSSRDRGRSDTQYF
TRBV5-1	TRBJ2-5	-	-	TGCGCCAGCAGCGTGGACAGCCCTCAAGAGACCCAGTACTTC	CASSVDSPQETQYF
TRBV6-5	TRBJ2-5	TRBD1	-	TGTGCCAGCAGTTACAAAGGGACAGGGGTAGCGACCCAGTACTTC	CASSYKGTGVATQYF
TRBV7-8	TRBJ2-5	TRBD2	-	TGTGCCAGCAGCTTAGATCCGGCGGGGGGACGGTCTAGGGCGGCCCAGTACTTC	CASSLDPAGGRSRAAQYF
TRBV21-1	TRBJ1-2	-	-	TGTGCCAGCAGCAAAAATTCTGGACAGAACTATGGCTACACCTTC	CASSKNSGQNYGYTF
TRBV6-5	TRBJ2-7	TRBD1	-	TGTGCCAGCAGTTACGCACCGAGAGGGGGCAACTACGAGCAGTACTTC	CASSYAPRGGNYEQYF
TRBV19	TRBJ2-5	-	-	TGTGCCAGTACCCCAGGGGAGAGGGAAGGAGGGACCCAGTACTTC	CASTPGEREGGTQYF
TRBV5-5	TRBJ1-6	-	few	TGTGCCAGCAGCCCTTCCTCGGGACACTATAATTCACCCCTCCACTTT	CASSPSSGHYNSPLHF
TRBV6-5	TRBJ2-5	-	-	TGTGCCAGCAGTTCGCGGAGGGGAGAGACCCAGTACTTC	CASSSRRGETQYF
TRBV14	TRBJ1-3	TRBD1	-	TGTGCCAGCAGCCAAGGAGTCGGACAGGACTCTGGAAACACCATATATTTT	CASSQGVGQDSGNTIYF
TRBV5-1	TRBJ1-6	TRBD1	-	TGCGCCAGCAGTTGGGGACAGACCCCTTGGAATTCACCCCTCCACTTT	CASSWGQTPWNSPLHF
TRBV10-3	TRBJ2-7	-	-	TGTGCCATCAGTGAGTTTCAGGGCTCCTACGAGCAGTACTTC	CAISEFQGSYEQYF
TRBV19	TRBJ1-2	TRBD1	-	TGTGCCAGTAGTATAGGGCGGACAGGGGAAGGCTACACCTTC	CASSIGRTGEGYTF
TRBV2	TRBJ2-3	-	-	TGTGCCAGCAGGCTAGCGACTAATACGCAGTATTTT	CASRLATNTQYF
TRBV7-8	TRBJ2-2	-	-	TGTGCCAGCAGCCATTACAGTCAGCCCGGTGGGGAGCTGTTTTTT	CASSHYSQPGGELFF
TRBV7-2	TRBJ1-1	TRBD1	-	TGTGCCAGCAGAACTCAGGGGGCAGGGGGTACTGAAGCTTTCTTT	CASRTQGAGGTEAFF
TRBV28	TRBJ2-5	TRBD2	-	TGTGCCAGCAGTTTAGGCGCTAGCGGGGGCTGGGAGACCCAGTACTTC	CASSLGASGGWETQYF
TRBV6-5	TRBJ2-3	-	-	TGTGCCAGCAGTACTACAGGGCCATCTAGGTATCAGTATTTT	CASSTTGPSRYQYF
TRBV7-2	TRBJ2-7	-	-	TGTGCCAGCAGCTTTTCAGGCATCGAGCAGTACTTC	CASSFSGIEQYF
TRBV5-6	TRBJ1-1	-	-	TGTGCCAGCAGCTTCGTGACTAGAACTGAAGCTTTCTTT	CASSFVTRTEAFF
TRBV2	TRBJ2-2	TRBD1	-	TGTGCCAGCAGTGAGACAGGGCTAAACACCGGGGAGCTGTTTTTT	CASSETGLNTGELFF
TRBV5-4	TRBJ2-5	TRBD2	-	TGTGCCAGCAGCGTAGGGACTAGCGGGGGGCAGGAGACCCAGTACTTC	CASSVGTSGGQETQYF
TRBV6-6	TRBJ1-3	-	-	TGTGCCAGCAGTTCTACCGGGAACTCTGGAAACACCATATATTTT	CASSSTGNSGNTIYF
TRBV18	TRBJ2-7	-	-	TGTGCCAGCTCACCCTCCGGGGACTCCTACGAGCAGTACTTC	CASSPSGDSYEQYF
TRBV6-6	TRBJ1-1	TRBD1	-	TGTGCCAGCAGTTACCACGGGACAGATGCTGAAGCTTTCTTT	CASSYHGTDAEAFF
TRBV3-1/TRBV3-2	TRBJ1-1	-	-	TGTGCCAGCAGCCAAGGCGAGGTGACGAACACTGAAGCTTTCTTT	CASSQGEVTNTEAFF
TRBV7-5	TRBJ1-2	-	-	TGTGTCAGCAGGGGAGACTATGGCTACACCTTC	CVSRGDYGYTF
TRBV7-2	TRBJ1-2	-	-	TGTGCCAGCAGCTTAAGTCAGGCTAACTATGGCTACACCTTC	CASSLSQANYGYTF
TRBV5-5	TRBJ1-5	-	-	TGTGCCAGCAGCCCCGGACAGAGCAATCAGCCCCAGCATTTT	CASSPGQSNQPQHF
TRBV7-9	TRBJ2-3	-	-	TGTGCCAGCAGCTTAGGAGACAGGTTGAGTTACACAGATACGCAGTATTTT	CASSLGDRLSYTDTQYF
TRBV5-1	TRBJ2-7	TRBD2	-	TGCGCCAGCAGCACCGGGACTAGCGGGGGCTACGAGCAGTACTTC	CASSTGTSGGYEQYF
TRBV19	TRBJ1-6	-	-	TGTGCCAGTAAAACCCAAGGGGTATCGGATTCACCCCTCCACTTT	CASKTQGVSDSPLHF
TRBV28	TRBJ1-2	TRBD1	-	TGTGCCAGCAGTTTCGGACAGGGTCTCGGTTACACCTTC	CASSFGQGLGYTF
TRBV4-3	TRBJ2-7	TRBD1	few	TGCGCCAGCAGCCCGACCGGGACAGGGAATAACGAGCAGTACTTC	CASSPTGTGNNEQYF
TRBV5-1	TRBJ2-1	TRBD2	-	TGCGCCAGCAGCTTGGATATTAGCGGGGGGGCCCGCAATGAGCAGTTCTTC	CASSLDISGGARNEQFF
TRBV5-6	TRBJ2-3	-	-	TGTGCCAGCAGCCTCGGGACTTCGAGTAGCACAGATACGCAGTATTTT	CASSLGTSSSTDTQYF
TRBV10-3	TRBJ2-7	-	-	TGTGCCATCAGTATAGACAGCCCCTACGAGCAGTACTTC	CAISIDSPYEQYF
TRBV28	TRBJ1-4	TRBD1	-	TGTGCCAGCAGTCCATGGACAGGAGTCGGGGGTGAAAAACTGTTTTTT	CASSPWTGVGGEKLFF
TRBV27	TRBJ2-7	-	-	TGTGCCAGCAGTTTAACCGGGCAGGGCCCCCACGAGCAGTACTTC	CASSLTGQGPHEQYF
TRBV6-5	TRBJ1-2	TRBD1	-	TGTGCCAGCAGGACCCCCGGGACAGACTATGGCTACACCTTC	CASRTPGTDYGYTF